This T cell receptor (beta chain) appears in the sequencing data of a study of CXCR3-negative and CXCR3-positive naive CD8 T cells. cDNA libraries for TRB were generated by 5' RACE incorporating UMI labels. After re-calling the 5' RACE reads, TCRdb lists one entry per CDR3 protein, DNA absent. There are some 6,200 distinct CDR3 sequences in the sample, with more than 1.1% held by the top ten. Considering frequency, this clonotype is medium-sized. As yet, its antigen is unknown. The CDR3 is 14 amino acids. CDR1 is MNHEY, CDR2 SMNVEV, per germline (reference sequence). Notes on the study in general: Naive CXCR3-positive cells had TRB CDR3s more hydrophobic than those of CXCR3-negative naive cells.

The TCR comes from a human donor in good health. Some clones in this sample may be carry-over from other donors' samples. Sequenced material: naive CXCR3+ CD8+ T cells from blood. Specified subset: CD45RO-CCR7+CD27+CD95- naive CD8+ T cells expressing CXCR3 (TNR3+). The chain combines TRBV27 with TRBJ2-1; as DNA is missing, the TRBD2 call by TCRdb cannot be tested. The CDR3 sequence: CASTLGGRADEQFF.